In its sample, the clone carrying this T cell receptor beta chain was seen many times. Its antigen is currently unknown. This sample is part of a study of T cells after yellow fever vaccination. Study findings and constraints: Re-detected after boosting: most primary clones, around 96% of CD4 and roughly 88% of CD8. Contaminants from the bulk population, in the form of abundant clonotypes, could be found in FACS-sorted repertoires.

V dropped 7 bases and J dropped 3 bases, with 10 bases sitting between them. The CDR3 runs to 13 residues. Germline V gene lookup returns CDR1 SNHLY and CDR2 FYNNEI. In making TCR cDNA, 5'RACE template switching added a universal primer site and UMIs to it. One entry per CDR3 protein, called by TCRdb with MiXCR from the 5' RACE reads. The data show 450,000 to 550,000 distinct CDR3 sequences, 21% seen once. The TCR sequence derives from a man aged 18-30 years who received the YFV17D yellow fever vaccine. This sequence joins TRBV2 and TRBJ1-3; weak D call: TRBD1 (6 bases). Sequencing used PBMCs, obtained roughly 23 days after the first yellow fever vaccination. The CDR3, as DNA: TGTGCCAGCAAGGGGGTTTATGGAAACACCATATATTTT. It codes for CASKGVYGNTIYF.